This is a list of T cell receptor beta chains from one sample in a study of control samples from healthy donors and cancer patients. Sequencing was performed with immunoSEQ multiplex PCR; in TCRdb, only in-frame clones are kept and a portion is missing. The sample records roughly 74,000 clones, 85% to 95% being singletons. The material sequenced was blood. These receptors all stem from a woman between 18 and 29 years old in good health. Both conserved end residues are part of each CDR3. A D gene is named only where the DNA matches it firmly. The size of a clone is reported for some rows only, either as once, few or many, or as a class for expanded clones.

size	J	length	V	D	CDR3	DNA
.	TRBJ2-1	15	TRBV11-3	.	CASGHEKDGFYEQFF	TGTGCCAGCGGCCACGAGAAGGATGGGTTTTATGAGCAGTTCTTC
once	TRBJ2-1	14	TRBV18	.	CASSPGANRNEQFF	TGTGCCAGCTCCCCCGGGGCAAACAGGAATGAGCAGTTCTTC
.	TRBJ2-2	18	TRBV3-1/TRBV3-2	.	CASSQGVNPGTDTGELFF	TGTGCCAGCAGCCAAGGGGTGAATCCAGGGACGGACACCGGGGAGCTGTTTTTT
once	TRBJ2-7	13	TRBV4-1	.	CASSQGNSGEQYF	TGCGCCAGCAGCCAAGGGAATAGCGGCGAGCAGTACTTC
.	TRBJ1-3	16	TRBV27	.	CASRPKGSFSGNTIYF	TGTGCCAGTCGTCCCAAGGGCTCTTTCTCTGGAAACACCATATATTTT
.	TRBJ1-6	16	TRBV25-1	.	CASSEYSGNYLSPLHF	TGTGCCAGCAGTGAATATTCCGGGAATTACCTATCTCCCCTCCACTTT
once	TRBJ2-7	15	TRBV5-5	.	CASSSYTGPPYEQYF	TGTGCCAGCAGCTCGTACACGGGGCCACCCTACGAGCAGTACTTC
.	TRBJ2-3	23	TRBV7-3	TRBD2	CASSSTLGLAGGLMGRGTDTQYF	TGTGCCAGCAGCTCAACTCTGGGACTAGCGGGGGGGCTGATGGGCAGGGGCACAGATACGCAGTATTTT
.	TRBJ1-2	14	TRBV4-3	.	CASSRVKDNYGYTF	TGCGCCAGCAGCCGTGTAAAGGACAACTATGGCTACACCTTC
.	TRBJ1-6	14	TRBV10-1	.	CASSEAGLNSPLHF	TGCGCCAGCAGTGAAGCAGGTCTGAATTCACCCCTCCACTTT
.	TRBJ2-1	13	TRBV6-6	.	CASSKDERGEQFF	TGTGCCAGCAGTAAGGACGAAAGAGGTGAGCAGTTCTTC
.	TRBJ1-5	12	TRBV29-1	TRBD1	CSARDSNQPQHF	TGCAGCGCCCGGGACAGTAATCAGCCCCAGCATTTT
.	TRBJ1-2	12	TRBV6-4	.	CASSFSVQGYTF	TGTGCCAGCAGTTTTAGCGTTCAAGGCTACACCTTC
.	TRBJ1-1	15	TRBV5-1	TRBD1	CASSVSFAGGTEAFF	TGCGCCAGCAGCGTGTCGTTCGCAGGGGGCACTGAAGCTTTCTTT
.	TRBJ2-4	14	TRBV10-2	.	CASSDQEGADIQYF	TGCGCCAGCAGTGACCAGGAGGGGGCCGACATTCAGTACTTC
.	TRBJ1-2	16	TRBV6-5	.	CASSYLRGPANYGYTF	TGTGCCAGCAGTTACCTGAGAGGGCCAGCTAACTATGGCTACACCTTC
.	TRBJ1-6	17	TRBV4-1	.	CASSQANADRISSPLHF	TGCGCCAGCAGCCAAGCGAACGCAGACAGGATTAGCTCACCCCTCCACTTT
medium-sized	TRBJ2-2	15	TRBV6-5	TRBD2	CASSQKRESSGELFF	TGTGCCAGCAGTCAAAAGCGGGAGTCTTCCGGGGAGCTGTTTTTT
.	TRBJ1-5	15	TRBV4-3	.	CASSQDLGGPQPQHF	TGCGCCAGCAGCCAAGATCTGGGGGGACCTCAGCCCCAGCATTTT
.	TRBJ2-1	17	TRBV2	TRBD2	CASRGTSGRGLYNEQFF	TGTGCCAGCAGGGGCACTAGCGGGAGGGGTTTGTACAATGAGCAGTTCTTC
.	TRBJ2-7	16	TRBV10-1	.	CASSEPHKLIDYEQYF	TGCGCCAGCAGTGAGCCACACAAACTGATAGACTACGAGCAGTACTTC
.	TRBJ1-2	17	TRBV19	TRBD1	CASSRGNSGGLDYGYTF	TGTGCCAGTAGCCGAGGGAATTCAGGGGGCTTGGACTATGGCTACACCTTC
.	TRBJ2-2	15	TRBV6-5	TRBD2	CASSHDRTRFGELFF	TGTGCCAGCAGCCACGACCGGACTAGATTCGGGGAGCTGTTTTTT
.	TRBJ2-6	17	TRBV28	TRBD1	CASRGQGGSSGANVLTF	TGTGCCAGCAGGGGACAGGGTGGATCCTCTGGGGCCAACGTCCTGACTTTC
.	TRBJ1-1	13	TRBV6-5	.	CAVNGVGNTEAFF	TGTGCCGTCAACGGGGTGGGGAACACTGAAGCTTTCTTT
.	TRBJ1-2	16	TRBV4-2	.	CASSQELRKLNYGYTF	TGTGCCAGCAGCCAAGAGCTTAGGAAGTTGAACTATGGCTACACCTTC
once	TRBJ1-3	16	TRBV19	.	CASSQPGALSGNTIYF	TGTGCCAGTAGCCAACCCGGGGCACTTTCTGGAAACACCATATATTTT
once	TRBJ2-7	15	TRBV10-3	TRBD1	CAISELRDRSYEQYF	TGTGCCATCAGTGAGCTCCGGGACAGATCCTACGAGCAGTACTTC
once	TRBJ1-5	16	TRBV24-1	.	CATSDPRGGEAQPQHF	TGTGCCACCAGTGATCCCAGGGGAGGGGAGGCTCAGCCCCAGCATTTT
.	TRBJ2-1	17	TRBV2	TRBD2	CASSHRLGGGTYNEQFF	TGTGCCAGCAGTCATCGTCTCGGGGGGGGAACCTACAATGAGCAGTTCTTC
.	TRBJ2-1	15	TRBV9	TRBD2	CASSAEGGLVSEQFF	TGTGCCAGCAGCGCCGAGGGGGGACTAGTCTCTGAGCAGTTCTTC
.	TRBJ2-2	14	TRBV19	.	CASSQVSGAGELFF	TGTGCCAGTAGTCAGGTGTCGGGGGCCGGGGAGCTGTTTTTT
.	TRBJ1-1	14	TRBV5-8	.	CASSRRGQSSEAFF	TGTGCCAGCAGCCGGCGCGGACAGAGTTCTGAAGCTTTCTTT
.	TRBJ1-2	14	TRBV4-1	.	CASSQGFGNHGYTF	TGCGCCAGCAGCCAAGGATTCGGGAACCATGGCTACACCTTC
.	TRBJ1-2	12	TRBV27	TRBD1	CASSFSGGGYTF	TGTGCCAGCAGCTTTTCAGGGGGCGGCTACACCTTC
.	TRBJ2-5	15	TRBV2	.	CAGIGGTLELETQYF	TGTGCCGGAATTGGAGGCACTCTGGAATTAGAGACCCAGTACTTC
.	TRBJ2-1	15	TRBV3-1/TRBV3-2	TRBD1	CASSQSQGARNEQFF	TGTGCCAGCAGCCAGAGCCAGGGGGCTAGGAATGAGCAGTTCTTC
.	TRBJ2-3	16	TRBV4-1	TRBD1	CASSQERGQDTDTQYF	TGCGCCAGCAGCCAAGAACGGGGACAGGACACAGATACGCAGTATTTT
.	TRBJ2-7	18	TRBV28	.	CASSLSLPSTGSSYEQYF	TGTGCCAGCAGTTTGTCCCTACCCTCGACGGGGAGCTCCTACGAGCAGTACTTC
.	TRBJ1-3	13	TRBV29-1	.	CSVEYGAGNTIYF	TGCAGCGTTGAATATGGGGCGGGAAACACCATATATTTT
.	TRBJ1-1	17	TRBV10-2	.	CASREGIIGTSHTEAFF	TGCGCCAGCAGGGAGGGGATTATCGGGACAAGCCACACTGAAGCTTTCTTT
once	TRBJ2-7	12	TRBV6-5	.	CASRDGSYEQYF	TGTGCCAGCAGGGACGGCTCCTACGAGCAGTACTTC
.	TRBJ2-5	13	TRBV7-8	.	CASSLEGWETQYF	TGTGCCAGCAGCTTAGAGGGGTGGGAGACCCAGTACTTC
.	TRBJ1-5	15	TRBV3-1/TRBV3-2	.	CASSQGPGTNQPQHF	TGTGCCAGCAGCCAAGGGCCAGGGACCAATCAGCCCCAGCATTTT
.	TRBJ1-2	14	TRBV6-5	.	CASSNRASNYGYTF	TGTGCCAGCAGTAATCGGGCCTCTAACTATGGCTACACCTTC
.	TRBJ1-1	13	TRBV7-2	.	CASSLVELTEAFF	TGTGCCAGCAGCTTAGTTGAACTCACTGAAGCTTTCTTT
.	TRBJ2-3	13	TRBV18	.	CASSPPGTDTQYF	TGTGCCAGCTCACCCCCAGGCACAGATACGCAGTATTTT
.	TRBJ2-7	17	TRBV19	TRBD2	CASSTHRRASGNIEQYF	TGTGCCAGTAGTACTCACCGCCGGGCTAGCGGGAATATCGAGCAGTACTTC
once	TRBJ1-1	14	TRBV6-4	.	CASSVGVGNTEAFF	TGTGCCAGCAGTGTCGGGGTAGGGAACACTGAAGCTTTCTTT
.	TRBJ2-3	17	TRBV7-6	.	CASSPAGGGQGADTQYF	TGTGCCAGCAGCCCCGCCGGGGGCGGACAAGGGGCAGATACGCAGTATTTT
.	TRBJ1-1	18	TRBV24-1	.	CATSSGSDLLSRNTEAFF	TGTGCCACCAGCTCGGGGTCGGACCTCTTATCCAGGAACACTGAAGCTTTCTTT